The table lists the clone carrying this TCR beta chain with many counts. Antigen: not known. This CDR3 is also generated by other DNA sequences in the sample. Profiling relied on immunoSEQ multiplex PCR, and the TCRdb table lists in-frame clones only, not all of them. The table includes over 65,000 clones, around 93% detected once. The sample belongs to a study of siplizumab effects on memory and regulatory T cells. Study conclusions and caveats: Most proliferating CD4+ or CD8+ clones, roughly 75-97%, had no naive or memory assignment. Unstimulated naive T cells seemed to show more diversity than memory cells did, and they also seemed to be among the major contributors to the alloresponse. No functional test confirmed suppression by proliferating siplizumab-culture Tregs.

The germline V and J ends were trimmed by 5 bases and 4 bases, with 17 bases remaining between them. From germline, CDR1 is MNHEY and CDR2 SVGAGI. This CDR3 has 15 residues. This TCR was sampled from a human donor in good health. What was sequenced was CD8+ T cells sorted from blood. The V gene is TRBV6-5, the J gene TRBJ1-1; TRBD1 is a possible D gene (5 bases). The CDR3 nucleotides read TGTGCCAGCAGTGTAGGACAAGGGTTCCGCACTGAAGCTTTCTTT. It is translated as CASSVGQGFRTEAFF.